The 30 T cell receptor beta chains listed next were all sequenced from one sample in a study of T cells in Graves' hyperthyroidism and ophthalmopathy. Amplification of TCR beta CDR3 regions used RNA as the template. The primer set for the first-round RT-PCR of the TCR CDR3 was HTBI. TCRdb analysed the multiplex PCR reads with MiXCR anew, one entry per CDR3 protein. The sample records about 260,000 distinct CDR3 sequences, roughly 22% being singletons. Sequenced material: blood. Every receptor here comes from a man aged 25-40 years with Graves' ophthalmopathy.

The rearrangement links TRBV11-1 to TRBJ2-1; TRBD2 matches 12 bases. This CDR3 is built from 18 residues. V shed 8 bases and J 1 base; nucleotides not matched to a gene: 12. Germline CDR1 and CDR2: SGHAT and FQDESV (reference sequence). CDR3 DNA sequence: TGTGCCAGCTCACCACCGGGACTAGCGGGTGTTTCCTACAATGAGCAGTTCTTC. It encodes CASSPPGLAGVSYNEQFF.

This clonotype has a count of ten or more. The chain has TRBV28 and TRBJ2-3; D is ambiguous. The length of the CDR3 is 12 residues. The V end lost 7 bases, the J end lost 6 bases, and 11 bases lay between the germline ends. The germline CDR1 and CDR2 sequences are MDHEN and SYDVKM. CDR3 loop: CASNGGPDTQYF. DNA of the CDR3: TGTGCCAGCAACGGTGGGCCCGATACGCAGTATTTT.

This clonotype was counted a few times. The CDR3, as DNA: TGCAGTGCTAGAGATGACGCTAGCTCCAAGGAGTATTTT. Translation gives CSARDDASSKEYF. This chain connects TRBV20-1 to TRBJ2-3, with TRBD2 as a possible D gene (5 bases). V lost 0 bases, J lost 13 bases, and 17 bases lay in between. Germline V gene lookup returns CDR1 DFQATT and CDR2 SNEGSKA (reference sequence). The CDR3 runs to 13 residues.

The sample holds many counts of this clonotype. V usage is TRBV3-1 and J usage is TRBJ2-7; D might be TRBD1 or TRBD2, each matching 6 bases. This CDR3 comprises 16 residues. Trimming left V 4 bases short and J 3 bases short, with 19 bases between. The germline gives CDR1 LGHDT, CDR2 YNNKEL (reference sequence). The CDR3 DNA reads TGTGCCAGCAGCCCGCTCGGAGGGGGAACGCTCTACGAGCAGTACTTC. Its protein product is CASSPLGGGTLYEQYF.

This clonotype was picked up a small number of times. This chain uses TRBV20-1 with TRBJ2-1; D unresolved. Germline CDR1 reads DFQATT; CDR2 reads SNEGSKA (reference sequence). Trimming pared 0 bases from V and 2 bases from J, leaving 14 bases between. This CDR3 spans 16 amino acids. Here the CDR3 reads CSARDMSTPPYNEQFF. As DNA, the CDR3 is TGCAGTGCTAGAGATATGTCAACACCTCCCTACAATGAGCAGTTCTTC.

The chain has TRBV20-1 and TRBJ1-1; a weak D match, TRBD1 (6 bases). CDR3 length: 10 amino acids. V was shortened by 6 bases and J by 8 bases, with 10 bases between the two germline ends. Germline values: CDR1 DFQATT, CDR2 SNEGSKA (reference sequence). CDR3 nucleotide sequence: TGCAGTGCCCGAGACAGGGAAGCTTTCTTT. It encodes CSARDREAFF.

This rearrangement joins TRBV9 to TRBJ2-5; D perhaps matches TRBD1 (5 bases). CDR3 length: 14 residues. Per the germline V gene, CDR1 is SGDLS and CDR2 is YYNGEE. V dropped 0 bases and J dropped 7 bases, with 13 bases sitting between them. The CDR3 spells CASSVAGSDGTQYF. In nucleotides, the CDR3 is TGTGCCAGCAGCGTAGCAGGGTCGGATGGGACCCAGTACTTC. Using reference TRBV9 and TRBJ2-5 for the parts outside the CDR3, the full variable domain is DSGVTQTPKHLITATGQRVTLRCSPRSGDLSVYWYQQSLDQGLQFLIQYYNGEERAKGNILERFSAQQFPDLHSELNLSSLELGDSALYFCASSVAGSDGTQYFGPGTRLLVL.

The rearrangement uses TRBV19 and TRBJ2-7; D may be TRBD1 or TRBD2 (5 bases each). Germline CDR1 reads LNHDA; CDR2 reads SQIVND (reference sequence). The germline V and J ends were trimmed by 8 bases and 4 bases, with 15 bases remaining between them. The CDR3 extends over 13 amino acids. The CDR3 sequence is CASGDGVSYEQYF. For the CDR3, the DNA is TGTGCCAGTGGGGACGGGGTGAGTTACGAGCAGTACTTC.

The chain combines TRBV12-3 or TRBV12-4 with TRBJ1-3; no clear D. Trimming shortened V by 3 bases and J by 6 bases, and 12 bases separated the two germline ends. The CDR3 has 14 amino acids. The CDR3 coding sequence is TGTGCCAGCAGTTTTTCTTACGTATCAAACACCATATATTTT. It yields the protein CASSFSYVSNTIYF.

Only a few counts were recorded for this clonotype. The V call is TRBV29-1, the J call TRBJ2-7; TRBD1 matches 8 bases. The V gene end was trimmed by 6 bases and the J gene end by 3 bases; junction bases not matched to a gene: 4. Germline V gives CDR1 SQVTM, CDR2 ANQGSEA. CDR3 length: 12 amino acids. The CDR3 DNA is TGCAGCGTGGGGACAGGCGTCTACGAGCAGTACTTC. Encoded protein: CSVGTGVYEQYF.

The rearrangement joins TRBV12-3 or TRBV12-4 to TRBJ2-5, with TRBD2 matching 9 bases. CDR3 size: 16 residues. V was pared by 5 bases and J by 1 base, with 8 bases of the junction left unmatched. CDR3 sequence (DNA): TGTGCCAGCAGTGAAATAGCGGGAGAGGGCCAAGAGACCCAGTACTTC. Residues: CASSEIAGEGQETQYF.

The chain carries TRBV6-1 and TRBJ1-1; D perhaps matches TRBD1 (5 bases). Germline CDR1 is MNHNS and CDR2 is SASEGT. The ends were cut back, 3 bases at V and 4 bases at J, with 15 bases in the middle. CDR3 length equals 15 residues. The CDR3 bases are TGTGCCAGCAGTGATCTAGGGGCCCTCGGCACTGAAGCTTTCTTT. This translates into CASSDLGALGTEAFF.

The chain links TRBV20-1 to TRBJ1-1; D unresolved. Germline assignment: CDR1 DFQATT and CDR2 SNEGSKA (reference sequence). This CDR3 spans 12 amino acids. Trimming cost V 0 bases and J 7 bases, with 9 bases left between them. CDR3 nucleotides: TGCAGTGCTAGAGAGGGCTTTAGTGAAGCTTTCTTT. This encodes CSAREGFSEAFF.

A few counts support this clonotype. This chain uses TRBV18 with TRBJ2-7; TRBD2 matches at 7 bases. Germline-derived CDR1 and CDR2 are KGHSH and LQKENI. This CDR3 is built from 15 residues. V shed 3 bases and J 6 bases; nucleotides not matched to a gene: 11. The chain's CDR3 is CASSPYAGERGEQYF. The DNA for the CDR3 is TGTGCCAGCTCACCGTACGCGGGAGAACGAGGCGAGCAGTACTTC.

This clonotype showed up many times. V is TRBV20-1 and J is TRBJ2-7; the D gene could be TRBD1 or TRBD2 (7 bases each). Trimming took off 0 bases at V and 4 bases at J, with 16 bases between the two ends. This CDR3 has 15 residues. The germline gives CDR1 DFQATT, CDR2 SNEGSKA (reference sequence). The CDR3, as DNA: TGCAGTGCTAGAGATCAGGGGGAGGGAGGGTACGAGCAGTACTTC. Translating gives CSARDQGEGGYEQYF.

The chain links TRBV13 to TRBJ2-1, with 7 bases aligning to TRBD2. The CDR3 length is 14 residues. The V segment lost 4 bases and the J segment 7 bases; nucleotides outside the gene matches: 7. Germline assignment: CDR1 PRHDT and CDR2 FYEKMQ (reference sequence). CDR3 nucleotides: TGTGCCAGCAGCTCCCACGGGGAGGGGAATGAGCAGTTCTTC. This translates into CASSSHGEGNEQFF. The full variable domain, its missing parts supplied by reference TRBV13 and TRBJ2-1, is AAGVIQSPRHLIKEKRETATLKCYPIPRHDTVYWYQQGPGQDPQFLISFYEKMQSDKGSIPDRFSAQQFSDYHSELNMSSLELGDSALYFCASSSHGEGNEQFFGPGTRLTVL.

This clonotype was observed a few times. A junction boundary mismatches the germline segment, possibly from a read error. This chain connects TRBV12-3 or TRBV12-4 to TRBJ2-5, with TRBD2 identical over 10 bases. The CDR3 spans 15 residues. The CDR3 bases are TGTGCCAGCAGTTTTCTGTTAGCGGGAGGTGAGATCCAGTACTTC. This gives the protein CASSFLLAGGEIQYF.

This clonotype was seen a handful of times. The J gene is TRBJ1-5, the V gene TRBV7-2; 7 positions agree with TRBD1. The germline V gene encodes CDR1 SGHTA and CDR2 FQGNSA. CDR3 length equals 14 residues. After removal of 1 base from V and 6 bases from J, the junction contained 3 bases not matched to a gene. CDR3 in amino acids: CASSLEDRSQPQHF. In DNA, the CDR3 is TGTGCCAGCAGCTTAGAGGACAGGAGTCAGCCCCAGCATTTT.

V is TRBV7-6 and J is TRBJ2-1; 9 bases align to TRBD2. This CDR3 is built from 17 residues. The trim removed 3 bases at V and 4 bases at J, leaving 10 bases unmatched. Germline CDR1 SGHVS, CDR2 FNYEAQ. CDR3 sequence: CASSFSVGTSGYNEQFF. In nucleotides, the CDR3 is TGTGCCAGCAGCTTTTCTGTGGGAACTAGCGGGTACAATGAGCAGTTCTTC.

The chain couples TRBV7-6 to TRBJ1-3; 9 positions match TRBD1. The V segment lost 5 bases and the J segment 10 bases; nucleotides outside the gene matches: 9. CDR3 length equals 14 residues. Germline CDR1 SGHVS, CDR2 FNYEAQ. The DNA for the CDR3 is TGTGCCAGCAGCCCATGGACAGGGGAGAGGACCATATATTTT. Amino acid sequence: CASSPWTGERTIYF.

The chain recombines TRBV12-3 or TRBV12-4 with TRBJ1-3, with D unclear. CDR3 length: 13 amino acids. V was pared by 7 bases and J by 0 bases, with 7 bases between. CDR3 sequence reads: CASTLSSGNTIYF. The CDR3, as DNA: TGTGCCAGCACCTTGTCCTCTGGAAACACCATATATTTT.

The gene calls are TRBV5-6 and TRBJ2-7; 9 bases are a match to TRBD2. The CDR3 loop spans 14 amino acids. Per germline, CDR1 SGHDT and CDR2 YYEEEE. Trimming cost V 0 bases and J 9 bases; bases outside gene matches: 7. The DNA for the CDR3 is TGTGCCAGCAGCTTGGACGGAGGCGGGAGGGGGCAGTACTTC. Amino acid sequence: CASSLDGGGRGQYF.

This CDR3 is CSANRDTGELFF. CDR3 DNA: TGCAGTGCTAACAGGGACACCGGGGAGCTGTTTTTT. The chain employs TRBV20-1 and TRBJ2-2; D may be TRBD1 (6 bases). There are 12 residues in the CDR3. Trimming took off 4 bases at V and 3 bases at J, with 6 bases between the two ends. Germline lookup yields CDR1 DFQATT and CDR2 SNEGSKA (reference sequence).

The chain uses TRBV28 and TRBJ1-2; the match to TRBD1 covers 12 bases. The V gene's germline CDR1 is MDHEN and CDR2 SYDVKM. Unmatched junction bases numbered 10, after V lost 4 bases and J lost 4 bases. The CDR3 runs 17 residues. The CDR3 loop reads CASSSTGTGGSFYGYTF. CDR3 nucleotides: TGTGCCAGCAGTTCAACCGGGACAGGGGGCTCGTTCTATGGCTACACCTTC.

This chain connects TRBV6-1 to TRBJ2-3, with a weak D call TRBD2 (6 bases). Trimming removed 7 bases at V and 7 bases at J, with 21 bases between. This CDR3 contains 15 residues. Germline loops: CDR1 MNHNS, CDR2 SASEGT. CDR3: CASKGSGQQHYTQYF. For the CDR3, the DNA is TGTGCCAGCAAGGGTAGCGGACAACAACACTATACGCAGTATTTT.

About this clonotype: Because it lacks the conserved phenylalanine or tryptophan at the end, this CDR3 is likely a read error. This sequence joins TRBV19 and TRBJ1-1; no reliable D call. This CDR3 contains 13 residues. Germline CDR1 is LNHDA and CDR2 is SQIVND (reference sequence). Trimming removed 4 bases from V and 0 bases from J, with 6 bases in between. The chain's CDR3 is CASSRRLNTEAFL. CDR3 nucleotide sequence: TGTGCCAGTAGTAGGCGGTTGAACACTGAAGCTTTCCTT.

The table lists this clonotype with many counts. This chain connects TRBV7-9 to TRBJ2-5, with TRBD1 as a possible D gene (6 bases). The V gene's germline CDR1 is SEHNR and CDR2 FQNEAQ (reference sequence). The germline V and J ends were trimmed by 5 bases and 5 bases, with 15 bases remaining between them. This CDR3 region has 14 residues. This CDR3 reads CASSPRTAKETQYF. The CDR3 DNA reads as TGTGCCAGCAGCCCTAGGACAGCAAAGGAGACCCAGTACTTC.

Many counts were recorded for this clonotype. This rearrangement joins TRBV28 to TRBJ2-7, with TRBD2 identical over 11 bases. V shed 6 bases, J shed 4 bases, and the junction held 8 bases outside the gene matches. The germline V gene encodes CDR1 MDHEN and CDR2 SYDVKM. This CDR3 has 15 amino acids. The CDR3 DNA reads TGTGCCAGCAGCCCATACTCTAGCGGGAGGTACGAGCAGTACTTC. Encoded protein: CASSPYSSGRYEQYF.

Notes on this clonotype: A much larger clone sits a single nucleotide away, making a read error possible. This chain links TRBV28 with TRBJ1-1; 11 positions match TRBD1. CDR3 size: 15 residues. Germline V gene sequence: CDR1 MDHEN, CDR2 SYDVKM. The CDR3 bases are TGTGCCAGCAGTTCCGGGACAGGGGGGGTAGCTGAAGCTCTCTTT. It yields the protein CASSSGTGGVAEALF. Looking up the rest from reference TRBV28 and TRBJ1-1 gives the full variable domain: DVKVTQSSRYLVKRTGEKVFLECVQDMDHENMFWYRQDPGLGLRLIYFSYDVKMKEKGDIPEGYSVSREKKERFSLILESASTNQTSMYLCASSSGTGGVAEALFGQGTRLTVV.

This clonotype was counted between two and nine times. The genes are TRBV20-1 and TRBJ2-7; TRBD2 is a possible D gene (6 bases). The V and J ends lost 1 base and 0 bases respectively, with 10 bases between them. From germline, CDR1 is DFQATT and CDR2 SNEGSKA (reference sequence). This CDR3 region has 14 residues. CDR3 nucleotide sequence: TGCAGTGCTAGAGTATCCGGGAGCTCCTACGAGCAGTACTTC. Translation: CSARVSGSSYEQYF.